The 2 T cell receptor beta chains in this list originate from one sample, sequenced in a study of glioma-infiltrating T cells. TCR alpha and beta CDR3 regions were amplified from RNA using iRepertoire nested multiplex PCR. TCRdb re-derived calls from the multiplex PCR reads in MiXCR, one entry per CDR3 protein. The table shows some 93,000 distinct CDR3 sequences, with roughly 40% occurring only once. Material: glioma tissue, nonneoplastic brain tissue, or PBMCs (not recorded which). Receptors were obtained from a human donor with low-grade glioma or glioblastoma, undergoing nonglioma brain surgery, or in good health (not recorded which).

This clonotype occurred many times. The chain employs TRBV6-2 or TRBV6-3 and TRBJ2-1, with 16 bases aligning to TRBD2. CDR3 size: 20 residues. The germline V gene has CDR1 MNHEY and CDR2 SVGEGT. V was pared by 2 bases and J by 4 bases, with 11 bases of the junction left unmatched. CDR3 in DNA: TGTGCCAGCAGTTACCGAGGGACTAGCGGGAGGGCCCGGAGGTACAATGAGCAGTTCTTC. Translated: CASSYRGTSGRARRYNEQFF.

This clonotype was seen a handful of times. The chain carries TRBV10-3 and TRBJ1-1; D possibly corresponds to TRBD1 (5 bases). V gave up 2 bases and J gave up 5 bases, with 18 bases separating them. This CDR3 has 16 residues. Germline CDR1 is ENHRY and CDR2 is SYGVKD. CDR3 DNA: TGTGCCATCAGTGAGACCCCGGGCAGGGAGGAAACTGAAGCTTTCTTT. It yields the protein CAISETPGREETEAFF.